Below, 18 T cell receptor beta chains from the same sample are listed, as sequenced in a study of regulatory T cells in long-lasting Graves disease. Researchers made TCR beta libraries by using iRepertoire HTBI primers and running Arm-PCR on CDR3 regions. TCRdb redid the calling of the multiplex PCR reads with MiXCR, one entry per CDR3 protein. Among about 200,000 distinct CDR3 sequences, about 18% were seen once, and the ten largest hold 22%. The time point denotes: newly diagnosed GD, antithyroid drugs for less than 3 months. PBMC RNA was the source of the TCR library. Sequenced here: peripheral blood mononuclear cells (PBMCs), sampled at new diagnosis, from a patient treated with antithyroid drugs. The receptors originated from a female donor with Graves disease.

This clonotype was seen repeatedly, ten times or more. V is TRBV6-1 and J is TRBJ2-3; D not resolved. Germline CDR1 is MNHNS and CDR2 is SASEGT. V gave up 3 bases and J gave up 5 bases, with 18 bases separating them. The CDR3 totals 16 residues. The CDR3 DNA is TGTGCCAGCAGTGACGGCACTGGTGGAGCAAGAGATACGCAGTATTTT. This encodes CASSDGTGGARDTQYF.

This clonotype was seen at least ten times. This CDR3 reads CASSFTSGNSYEQYF. DNA for the CDR3: TGTGCCAGCAGCTTTACTAGCGGGAACTCCTACGAGCAGTACTTC. The chain employs TRBV7-2 and TRBJ2-7, with 10 bases that match TRBD2. This CDR3 region has 15 residues. Unmatched junction bases numbered 2, after V lost 3 bases and J lost 0 bases. CDR1 and CDR2 from the germline V gene are SGHTA and FQGNSA. The variable domain in full, completed from reference TRBV7-2 and TRBJ2-7, reads GAGVSQSPSNKVTEKGKDVELRCDPISGHTALYWYRQSLGQGLEFLIYFQGNSAPDKSGLPSDRFSAERTGGSVSTLTIQRTQQEDSAVYLCASSFTSGNSYEQYFGPGTRLTVT.

There are many counts of this clonotype. The chain links TRBV6-2 or TRBV6-3 to TRBJ2-7; D remains unclear. V shed 8 bases and J shed 4 bases, with 12 bases lying between them. This CDR3 is built from 12 residues. Germline V CDR1 and CDR2: MNHEY, SVGEGT. The CDR3 DNA reads as TGTGCCAGCGGGCACGCGCCGTACGAGCAGTACTTC. This translates into CASGHAPYEQYF.

This clonotype turned up a few times. This sequence may be a read error, since a much larger clone differs from it by one base. Here the CDR3 omits its conserved ending phenylalanine or tryptophan, so a read error is the likely source. This chain uses TRBV2 with TRBJ2-3; the D gene could be TRBD1 or TRBD2 (6 bases each). Germline V CDR1 and CDR2: SNHLY, FYNNEI. With 7 bases removed from V and 5 bases from J, the gap between germline ends came to 16 bases. The CDR3 covers 14 residues. The CDR3 loop reads CASKRLGGGDTQYS. The CDR3 DNA reads as TGTGCCAGCAAGCGATTAGGGGGAGGAGATACGCAGTATTCT.

In its sample, this clonotype was seen a few times. The CDR3 DNA is TGTGCCTGGGGCGTAGAGACCCAGTACTTC. Translation: CAWGVETQYF. The V and J genes are TRBV30 and TRBJ2-5; D unresolved. Germline values: CDR1 GTSNPN, CDR2 SVGIG (reference sequence). CDR3 length: 10 residues. V was trimmed by 5 bases and J by 4 bases, leaving 5 bases between them.

This clonotype appeared many times. The CDR3 nucleotides read TGTGCCACCAGTGATTTAGGGTACGAGCAGTACTTC. Its translation: CATSDLGYEQYF. The gene calls are TRBV24-1 and TRBJ2-7; no definite D call. V was clipped by 1 base and J by 4 bases, with 4 bases between them. Germline lookup yields CDR1 KGHDR and CDR2 SFDVKD. This CDR3 has 12 residues.

The gene calls are TRBV10-1 and TRBJ2-3; D is possibly TRBD2 (5 bases). CDR1 and CDR2 from the germline V gene are WNHNN and SYGVQD (reference sequence). The CDR3 has 15 residues. V was cut by 5 bases and J by 0 bases, with 12 bases left in between. CDR3 nucleotides: TGCGCCAGCAGTCCAGCGGATTCAAGCACAGATACGCAGTATTTT. Its protein is CASSPADSSTDTQYF.

The chain links TRBV9 to TRBJ2-5; 9 nucleotides align to TRBD2. CDR1 is SGDLS and CDR2 is YYNGEE in the germline V gene. J gave up 2 bases and V 0 bases, and 5 bases lay outside the gene matches. This CDR3 is 16 amino acids long. The CDR3 DNA reads TGTGCCAGCAGCGTAGGGCTAGCGGGATCTCAAGAGACCCAGTACTTC. Encoded protein: CASSVGLAGSQETQYF.

This clonotype came up many times. The chain links TRBV11-1 to TRBJ2-7; 7 nucleotides align to TRBD1. Trimming at V came to 0 bases and at J to 3 bases, leaving 2 bases not matched to a gene. Looked up from germline, CDR1 is SGHAT and CDR2 is FQDESV (reference sequence). CDR3 length: 14 amino acids. This CDR3 reads CASSLAQGVYEQYF. CDR3 nucleotides: TGTGCCAGCAGCTTAGCCCAGGGGGTCTACGAGCAGTACTTC.

This clonotype has at least ten counts. V usage is TRBV3-1 and J usage is TRBJ2-1, with D perhaps TRBD2 (7 bases). Germline-derived CDR1 and CDR2 are LGHDT and YNNKEL (reference sequence). The CDR3 covers 15 residues. Trimming pared 0 bases from V and 6 bases from J, leaving 12 bases between. CDR3: CASSQEGGGRNEQFF. The CDR3 bases are TGTGCCAGCAGCCAAGAAGGGGGGGGGCGCAATGAGCAGTTCTTC.

This clonotype was recorded at least ten times. The chain is built from TRBV12-5 and TRBJ1-6; 7 bases map to TRBD1. From germline, CDR1 is LGHNT and CDR2 FRNRAP. This CDR3 spans 17 amino acids. J gave up 2 bases and V 3 bases, and 7 bases lay outside the gene matches. For the CDR3, the DNA is TGTGCTAGTGGTTTCTGGACAGGACCCCCCTATAATTCACCCCTCCACTTT. This translates into CASGFWTGPPYNSPLHF.

Many counts were recorded for this clonotype. The chain couples TRBV28 to TRBJ2-7; 11 nucleotides agree with TRBD2. This CDR3 region has 17 residues. Germline CDR1 reads MDHEN; CDR2 reads SYDVKM. With V trimmed by 4 bases and J by 0 bases, 8 bases remained unmatched. CDR3 bases: TGTGCCAGCAGTTCAGGTTCTAGCGGGAGGCCCTCCTACGAGCAGTACTTC. Protein: CASSSGSSGRPSYEQYF. Drawing the rest from reference TRBV28 and TRBJ2-7, the complete variable domain is DVKVTQSSRYLVKRTGEKVFLECVQDMDHENMFWYRQDPGLGLRLIYFSYDVKMKEKGDIPEGYSVSREKKERFSLILESASTNQTSMYLCASSSGSSGRPSYEQYFGPGTRLTVT.

Notes on this clonotype: A much bigger clone sits one base away, suggesting this may be a read error. The chain has TRBV24-1 and TRBJ2-7, with a weak D call TRBD1 (6 bases). The CDR3 covers 14 residues. Deletions cut 3 bases from V and 3 bases from J, with 11 bases between. CDR1 and CDR2 (germline): KGHDR, SFDVKD. CDR3 nucleotides: TGTGCCACCAGTGATGCTGGACAGCGCTACGAGCAGTACTTC. Its translation is CATSDAGQRYEQYF.

Details on this clonotype: This clone may be a read error of a much larger clone one base away. The chain links TRBV6-1 to TRBJ1-1; no definite D call. Per germline, CDR1 MNHNS and CDR2 SASEGT. The CDR3 has 11 amino acids. CDR3: CASSEDGEVFF. DNA of the CDR3: TGTGCCAGCAGTGAGGACGGTGAAGTTTTCTTT.

This clonotype was recorded many times. In DNA, the CDR3 is TGTGCCAGCAGCCTAGCGGGAGTACCAGATACGCAGTATTTT. Protein: CASSLAGVPDTQYF. This chain links TRBV12-3 or TRBV12-4 with TRBJ2-3; 10 positions agree with TRBD2. The trim removed 6 bases at V and 4 bases at J, leaving 4 bases unmatched. The CDR3 loop spans 14 amino acids.

This clonotype showed up many times. J is TRBJ2-7 and V is TRBV18; 14 bases map to TRBD2. The ends lost 3 bases at V and 7 bases at J; junction bases unmatched: 5. Germline CDR1 and CDR2: KGHSH and LQKENI. This CDR3 has 15 residues. The chain's CDR3 is CASSPGTSGRGEQYF. In nucleotides, the CDR3 is TGTGCCAGCTCACCCGGGACTAGCGGGAGAGGAGAGCAGTACTTC.

The chain joins TRBV19 to TRBJ1-2; TRBD1 might be the D (6 bases). The CDR3 has 13 residues. The germline gives CDR1 LNHDA, CDR2 SQIVND (reference sequence). V dropped 4 bases and J dropped 3 bases, with 9 bases sitting between them. This CDR3 is CASSKGGHYGYTF. The CDR3 DNA reads as TGTGCCAGTAGTAAGGGGGGCCACTATGGCTACACCTTC.

This clonotype was detected a few times. The V gene is TRBV4-3, the J gene TRBJ1-2; D might be TRBD1 (5 bases). The V end was cut by 0 bases, the J end by 4 bases, with 12 bases between. The CDR3 consists of 15 residues. Per germline, CDR1 LGHNA and CDR2 YSLEER. For the CDR3, the DNA is TGCGCCAGCAGCCAAGATGGTGGGGGGATCTATGGCTACACCTTC. This encodes CASSQDGGGIYGYTF.